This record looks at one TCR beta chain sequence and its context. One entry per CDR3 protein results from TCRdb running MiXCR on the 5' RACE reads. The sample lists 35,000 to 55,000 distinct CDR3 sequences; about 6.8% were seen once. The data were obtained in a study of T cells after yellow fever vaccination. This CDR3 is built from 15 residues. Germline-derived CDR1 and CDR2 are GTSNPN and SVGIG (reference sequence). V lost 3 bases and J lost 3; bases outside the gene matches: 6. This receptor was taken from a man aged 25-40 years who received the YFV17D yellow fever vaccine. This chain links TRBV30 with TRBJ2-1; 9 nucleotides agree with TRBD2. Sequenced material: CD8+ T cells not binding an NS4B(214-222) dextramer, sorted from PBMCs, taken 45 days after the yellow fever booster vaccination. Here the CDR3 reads CAWSPVAGDYNEQFF. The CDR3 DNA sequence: TGTGCCTGGAGCCCCGTAGCGGGAGACTACAATGAGCAGTTCTTC.